Shown below are 29 T cell receptor beta chains from a single sample sequenced in a study of neurological immune-mediated disorders. MiXCR, applied by TCRdb to the 5' RACE reads, yields one record per CDR3 protein. The sample gives about 120,000 distinct CDR3 sequences, about 3.2% of which show up once; 1% to 1.5% is in the top ten. Input material: PBMCs. These receptors were collected from a woman aged 25 to 45 with multiple sclerosis.

This clonotype was found many times. The chain uses TRBV20-1 and TRBJ2-1; D is undetermined. The V end lost 4 bases, the J end lost 5 bases, and 9 bases lay between the germline ends. Germline V gives CDR1 DFQATT, CDR2 SNEGSKA (reference sequence). This CDR3 is built from 12 residues. The CDR3 sequence is CSATGFDNEQFF. The CDR3 DNA is TGCAGTGCTACCGGGTTCGACAATGAGCAGTTCTTC.

This clonotype was detected ten times or more. The chain has TRBV11-2 and TRBJ1-3; D is ambiguous. The V and J ends lost 3 bases and 6 bases respectively, with 12 bases between them. Germline CDR1 SGHAT, CDR2 FQNNGV. This CDR3 is 14 amino acids long. The CDR3 DNA reads TGTGCCAGCAGCTTCGCTGTCGCCTCAAACACCATATATTTT. Protein sequence: CASSFAVASNTIYF.

This clonotype was seen ten or more times. The CDR3 reads CASSASVETQYF. CDR3 bases: TGTGCCAGCAGCGCTAGCGTAGAGACCCAGTACTTC. The V call is TRBV12-3 or TRBV12-4, the J call TRBJ2-5, with D maybe TRBD2 (6 bases). Trimming took 6 bases from V and 4 from J, leaving 9 bases between them. The length of the CDR3 is 12 residues.

This clonotype was observed many times. The chain has TRBV5-1 and TRBJ2-7; TRBD1 or TRBD2 may be the D gene (5 bases each). V was clipped by 0 bases and J by 6 bases, with 10 bases between them. Looked up from germline, CDR1 is SGHRS and CDR2 is YFSETQ. This CDR3 has 13 residues. The CDR3 sequence is CASSLGDDSEQYF. CDR3 in DNA: TGCGCCAGCAGCTTGGGGGACGACTCCGAGCAGTACTTC. Drawing the rest from reference TRBV5-1 and TRBJ2-7, the complete variable domain is KAGVTQTPRYLIKTRGQQVTLSCSPISGHRSVSWYQQTPGQGLQFLFEYFSETQRNKGNFPGRFSGRQFSNSRSEMNVSTLELGDSALYLCASSLGDDSEQYFGPGTRLTVT.

This clonotype has a count of ten or more. The gene calls are TRBV4-1 and TRBJ2-7; no clear D. The germline V gene encodes CDR1 MGHRA and CDR2 YSYEKL. The CDR3 has 12 residues. Trimming took off 0 bases at V and 10 bases at J, with 10 bases between the two ends. CDR3 DNA sequence: TGCGCCAGCAGCCAAGACCCGACACAACAGTACTTC. It codes for CASSQDPTQQYF.

The sample holds many counts of this clonotype. This chain joins TRBV5-1 and TRBJ1-2; TRBD1 matches at 12 bases. Germline V gene lookup returns CDR1 SGHRS and CDR2 YFSETQ. The CDR3 consists of 16 residues. V dropped 3 bases and J dropped 7; count of bases not matched to a gene: 10. The CDR3 nucleotides are TGCGCCAGCAGCTCCCTTAGGGGACAGGGGGCTTTTGGCTACACCTTC. It is translated as CASSSLRGQGAFGYTF. Variable domain in full (rest from reference TRBV5-1 and TRBJ1-2): KAGVTQTPRYLIKTRGQQVTLSCSPISGHRSVSWYQQTPGQGLQFLFEYFSETQRNKGNFPGRFSGRQFSNSRSEMNVSTLELGDSALYLCASSSLRGQGAFGYTFGSGTRLTVV.

This clonotype was picked up many times. The V call is TRBV9, the J call TRBJ1-6; no clear D gene. V was pared by 0 bases and J by 8 bases, with 12 bases between. The CDR3 totals 15 residues. CDR1 and CDR2 from the germline V gene are SGDLS and YYNGEE. The CDR3 DNA is TGTGCCAGCAGCGTAGATATCGGGTACGATTCACCCCTCCACTTT. Translation gives CASSVDIGYDSPLHF.

This clonotype was seen at least ten times. The rearrangement uses TRBV15 and TRBJ1-1; D is possibly TRBD1 (5 bases). The CDR3 has 16 residues. Germline CDR1 is LNHNV and CDR2 is YYDKDF (reference sequence). Between the trimmed V and J ends, which lost 2 bases and 4 bases, there was a span of 17 bases. In DNA, the CDR3 is TGTGCCACCAGCAGACCATCAGGGATGGGGAGCACTGAAGCTTTCTTT. Translating gives CATSRPSGMGSTEAFF.

This clonotype appeared many times. The chain has TRBV20-1 and TRBJ2-7, with 10 bases that match TRBD2. CDR1 DFQATT and CDR2 SNEGSKA come from the germline V gene (reference sequence). With 2 bases clipped from V and 2 bases from J, the junction kept 6 bases outside the gene matches. The CDR3 totals 15 residues. CDR3 DNA: TGCAGTGCTAGACCCCCCAGCGGGAGGGCCTACGAGCAGTACTTC. The encoded protein is CSARPPSGRAYEQYF.

This clonotype was observed a handful of times. The V gene is TRBV30, the J gene TRBJ2-1; 12 nucleotides agree with TRBD2. This CDR3 has 15 residues. With V trimmed by 6 bases and J by 4 bases, 7 bases remained unmatched. Germline CDR1 and CDR2: GTSNPN and SVGIG (reference sequence). The CDR3 sequence: CACSHGTSGYNEQFF. CDR3 coding DNA: TGTGCCTGTTCACATGGGACTAGCGGGTACAATGAGCAGTTCTTC.

The sample holds a few counts of this clonotype. This rearrangement joins TRBV27 to TRBJ2-7; D gene ambiguous. V was pared by 8 bases and J by 0 bases, with 20 bases between. This CDR3 spans 16 amino acids. Germline V CDR1 and CDR2: MNHEY, SMNVEV (reference sequence). The CDR3 spells CASSSLVGRISYEQYF. For the CDR3, the DNA is TGTGCCAGCTCTTCCCTAGTAGGCAGGATCTCCTACGAGCAGTACTTC.

In this sample, this clonotype turned up many times. V and J are TRBV12-3 or TRBV12-4 and TRBJ1-1; 7 bases match TRBD1. V shed 3 bases, J shed 3 bases, and the junction held 13 bases outside the gene matches. The CDR3 runs to 17 residues. This CDR3 is CASSLRRLGGLHTEAFF. In DNA form, the CDR3 reads TGTGCCAGCAGTTTGCGGCGGCTAGGGGGCCTGCACACTGAAGCTTTCTTT.

This clonotype showed up many times. The genes are TRBV3-1 and TRBJ2-7; 7 nucleotides line up with TRBD2. V trimming: 1 base; J trimming: 3 bases; junction bases outside the gene matches: 6. CDR3 length: 15 residues. Germline CDR1 and CDR2: LGHDT and YNNKEL (reference sequence). The CDR3 nucleotides read TGTGCCAGCAGCCAAGGGATGGGACTATTCTACGAGCAGTACTTC. The encoded protein is CASSQGMGLFYEQYF.

This clonotype was found many times. The rearrangement uses TRBV6-2 or TRBV6-3 and TRBJ2-7, with 8 bases fitting TRBD1. CDR3 length equals 15 residues. Trimming at V came to 5 bases and at J to 3 bases, leaving 9 bases not matched to a gene. Germline lookup yields CDR1 MNHEY and CDR2 SVGEGT. The CDR3 spells CASSGPPGQVYEQYF. Written as DNA, the CDR3 is TGTGCCAGCAGTGGGCCCCCGGGACAGGTCTACGAGCAGTACTTC.

The table lists this clonotype with many counts. The V gene is TRBV7-2, the J gene TRBJ1-2; maybe TRBD1 (5 bases). The CDR3 is 14 amino acids. Trimming removed 5 bases at V and 7 bases at J, with 17 bases between. Germline V gene data show CDR1 as SGHTA and CDR2 as FQGNSA. As DNA, the CDR3 is TGTGCCAGCAGCCCCAATGATAGGGGAGGTGGCTACACCTTC. Translating it yields CASSPNDRGGGYTF. The variable domain in full, with the rest retrieved from reference TRBV7-2 and TRBJ1-2, is GAGVSQSPSNKVTEKGKDVELRCDPISGHTALYWYRQSLGQGLEFLIYFQGNSAPDKSGLPSDRFSAERTGGSVSTLTIQRTQQEDSAVYLCASSPNDRGGGYTFGSGTRLTVV.

This clonotype showed up many times. The V call is TRBV5-1, the J call TRBJ2-1; 7 bases line up with TRBD1. Germline V lookup: CDR1 SGHRS, CDR2 YFSETQ. After removal of 0 bases from V and 9 bases from J, the junction contained 6 bases not matched to a gene. The CDR3 is made up of 14 amino acids. The CDR3 protein is CASSLVLGGIEQFF. In nucleotides, the CDR3 is TGCGCCAGCAGCTTGGTCTTAGGGGGCATTGAGCAGTTCTTC.

This clonotype was recorded at least ten times. J is TRBJ2-3 and V is TRBV5-1; D is tentatively TRBD1 or TRBD2 (6 bases each). Trimming pared 3 bases from V and 3 bases from J, leaving 14 bases between. The CDR3 runs to 15 residues. Looked up from germline, CDR1 is SGHRS and CDR2 is YFSETQ. The CDR3 DNA follows: TGCGCCAGCAGCTGGGGCAGGGGAGGTACAGATACGCAGTATTTT. Protein product: CASSWGRGGTDTQYF.

This clonotype was counted ten times or more. The J gene is TRBJ2-5, the V gene TRBV7-2; the D gene is possibly TRBD2 (5 bases). V lost 1 base to trimming and J lost 4 bases, with 16 bases between them. The CDR3 is made up of 16 amino acids. From germline, CDR1 is SGHTA and CDR2 FQGNSA. The CDR3 is CASSLEVAKTRETQYF. The CDR3 DNA reads as TGTGCCAGCAGCTTAGAAGTGGCTAAAACTAGAGAGACCCAGTACTTC. Variable domain in full (rest from reference TRBV7-2 and TRBJ2-5): GAGVSQSPSNKVTEKGKDVELRCDPISGHTALYWYRQSLGQGLEFLIYFQGNSAPDKSGLPSDRFSAERTGGSVSTLTIQRTQQEDSAVYLCASSLEVAKTRETQYFGPGTRLLVL.

Ten or more counts support this clonotype. The rearrangement uses TRBV7-2 and TRBJ2-3, with D possibly being TRBD2 (6 bases). V lost 0 bases and J lost 3, with 7 bases in between. Looked up from germline, CDR1 is SGHTA and CDR2 is FQGNSA. The CDR3 extends over 14 amino acids. The CDR3 sequence: CASSLARGTDTQYF. The DNA of the CDR3 is TGTGCCAGCAGCTTAGCGCGGGGTACAGATACGCAGTATTTT.

This clonotype has a count of ten or more. The chain uses TRBV7-2 and TRBJ1-1; unclear D gene. CDR1 SGHTA and CDR2 FQGNSA come from the germline V gene. V lost 1 base and J lost 4, with 13 bases in between. This CDR3 has 15 amino acids. The CDR3 DNA reads TGTGCCAGCAGCTTAGAAGTGGGTGCCACCACTGAAGCTTTCTTT. Translated, it gives CASSLEVGATTEAFF. The full variable domain, completed using reference TRBV7-2 and TRBJ1-1, is GAGVSQSPSNKVTEKGKDVELRCDPISGHTALYWYRQSLGQGLEFLIYFQGNSAPDKSGLPSDRFSAERTGGSVSTLTIQRTQQEDSAVYLCASSLEVGATTEAFFGQGTRLTVV.

In this sample, this clonotype turned up many times. The chain joins TRBV7-9 to TRBJ1-1; D is uncertain. Germline V gene data show CDR1 as SEHNR and CDR2 as FQNEAQ (reference sequence). This CDR3 spans 15 amino acids. Trimming stripped 2 bases from V and 3 bases from J, with 13 bases between. DNA for the CDR3: TGTGCCAGCAGCTTAAATGGGGTGACGTACACTGAAGCTTTCTTT. Amino acid sequence: CASSLNGVTYTEAFF.

This clonotype showed up many times. The V gene is TRBV7-9, the J gene TRBJ2-1; no clear D gene. This CDR3 region has 12 residues. V was clipped by 4 bases and J by 7 bases, with 8 bases between them. Germline-derived CDR1 and CDR2 are SEHNR and FQNEAQ (reference sequence). Here the CDR3 reads CASSSPLNEQFF. CDR3 coding DNA: TGTGCCAGCAGCTCTCCATTGAATGAGCAGTTCTTC. Full variable domain (missing parts from reference TRBV7-9 and TRBJ2-1): DTGVSQNPRHKITKRGQNVTFRCDPISEHNRLYWYRQTLGQGPEFLTYFQNEAQLEKSRLLSDRFSAERPKGSFSTLEIQRTEQGDSAMYLCASSSPLNEQFFGPGTRLTVL.

This clonotype was recorded many times. J is TRBJ2-7 and V is TRBV5-6; D gene uncertain. The germline V and J ends were trimmed by 2 bases and 2 bases, with 8 bases remaining between them. The CDR3 consists of 13 residues. The germline CDR1 and CDR2 sequences are SGHDT and YYEEEE. As DNA, the CDR3 is TGTGCCAGCAGCTTTAAAAGGGCCTACGAGCAGTACTTC. Translation: CASSFKRAYEQYF.

This clonotype appeared many times. The chain has TRBV5-1 and TRBJ2-7; D gene ambiguous. Germline V lookup: CDR1 SGHRS, CDR2 YFSETQ. The CDR3 runs 13 residues. Trimming left V 4 bases short and J 3 bases short, with 11 bases between. The CDR3 DNA sequence: TGCGCCAGCAGCATAGGACCGAACTACGAGCAGTACTTC. It translates to CASSIGPNYEQYF.

There are many counts of this clonotype. The V gene is TRBV5-1, the J gene TRBJ1-2; D possibly corresponds to TRBD1 (6 bases). V lost 4 bases and J 8 bases, leaving 15 bases between the germline ends. The CDR3 totals 13 residues. Germline V gives CDR1 SGHRS, CDR2 YFSETQ. The CDR3 sequence: CASSPGQPLGYTF. The CDR3 DNA reads as TGCGCCAGCAGCCCCGGACAGCCGTTGGGCTACACCTTC. The whole variable domain, remainder taken from reference TRBV5-1 and TRBJ1-2, is KAGVTQTPRYLIKTRGQQVTLSCSPISGHRSVSWYQQTPGQGLQFLFEYFSETQRNKGNFPGRFSGRQFSNSRSEMNVSTLELGDSALYLCASSPGQPLGYTFGSGTRLTVV.

This clonotype has ten or more counts. This chain connects TRBV30 to TRBJ2-7, with 8 bases aligning to TRBD1. Germline lookup yields CDR1 GTSNPN and CDR2 SVGIG (reference sequence). V lost 5 bases, J lost 3 bases, and 0 bases stayed unmatched. The CDR3 length is 11 residues. CDR3 sequence: CAWGQGYEQYF. The CDR3 DNA is TGTGCCTGGGGACAGGGCTACGAGCAGTACTTC.

This clonotype was found many times. J is TRBJ2-3 and V is TRBV7-7; the match to TRBD2 covers 8 bases. V dropped 1 base and J dropped 2; count of bases not matched to a gene: 5. This CDR3 is built from 16 residues. Per germline, CDR1 SSHAT and CDR2 FNYEAQ (reference sequence). In DNA form, the CDR3 reads TGTGCCAGCAGCTTAGGGCTAGCGGGCCACACAGATACGCAGTATTTT. This translates into CASSLGLAGHTDTQYF. Based on the CDR3 plus reference TRBV7-7 and TRBJ2-3, the full variable domain is GAGVSQSPRYKVTKRGQDVTLRCDPISSHATLYWYQQALGQGPEFLTYFNYEAQPDKSGLPSDRFSAERPEGSISTLTIQRTEQRDSAMYRCASSLGLAGHTDTQYFGPGTRLTVL.

In this sample, this clonotype turned up many times. This chain joins TRBV5-1 and TRBJ2-5; 10 bases agree with TRBD1. The CDR3 runs to 15 residues. J gave up 5 bases and V 0 bases, and 4 bases lay outside the gene matches. The germline CDR1 and CDR2 sequences are SGHRS and YFSETQ. CDR3 residues: CASSLGDRGVETQYF. CDR3 bases: TGCGCCAGCAGCTTGGGGGACAGGGGAGTGGAGACCCAGTACTTC.

In this sample, this clonotype turned up many times. DNA for the CDR3: TGTGCCAGCAGCTTACCCCTAGCGGGAGGATCCTACAATGAGCAGTTCTTC. Translating gives CASSLPLAGGSYNEQFF. This chain connects TRBV7-2 to TRBJ2-1, with 11 positions matching TRBD2. This CDR3 has 17 residues. In germline, CDR1 is SGHTA, CDR2 FQGNSA. Losses at the gene ends were 2 bases for V and 1 base for J; bases not matched to a gene: 4. The variable domain in full, with the rest retrieved from reference TRBV7-2 and TRBJ2-1, is GAGVSQSPSNKVTEKGKDVELRCDPISGHTALYWYRQSLGQGLEFLIYFQGNSAPDKSGLPSDRFSAERTGGSVSTLTIQRTQQEDSAVYLCASSLPLAGGSYNEQFFGPGTRLTVL.